This is a list of T cell receptor beta chains from one sample in a study of blood T cell repertoires in COVID-19. Using immunoSEQ multiplex PCR, the repertoire was profiled, and TCRdb retains in-frame clones only, with some absent. Counted here are fewer than 300,000 clones, approximately 86% occurring once; the ten biggest clones make up approximately 0.8%. Sequencing was performed on peripheral blood. The receptors derive from a woman aged 25 to 39 with acute or convalescent COVID-19. Each CDR3 is given without its conserved first and last residue. Each record gives: J gene, V gene, CDR3 protein.

TRBJ1-5,TRBV19,ASTAPGRGQPQH
TRBJ1-5,TRBV6-5,ASRQLNSNQPQH
TRBJ1-1,TRBV13,ASSSPGDTEAF
TRBJ2-1,TRBV5-1,ASSLDGSSYNEQF
TRBJ2-7,TRBV27,ASRRTGIGEQY
TRBJ1-1,TRBV6-2/TRBV6-3,ASSYSRDTLNTEAF
TRBJ1-1,TRBV19,ASGGLPKAF
TRBJ1-4,TRBV12-2,ASRRGATNEKLF
TRBJ2-1,TRBV5-1,ASSLESTAYNEQF
TRBJ2-1,TRBV3-1/TRBV3-2,ASSPRREYPYNEQF
TRBJ2-1,TRBV21-1,ASSRGTVYNEQF
TRBJ1-2,TRBV30,AWSSGPSYGYT
TRBJ2-3,TRBV9,ASSVYSGSTDTQY
TRBJ1-2,TRBV5-6,ASIPRVPNYGYT
TRBJ2-1,TRBV9,ASSVATSGRVGEQF
TRBJ2-3,TRBV7-8,ASSWGDGRIGIDTQY
TRBJ2-1,TRBV12-5,ASGLAGLAGWYNEQF